This T cell receptor beta chain comes out of a study of blood T cell repertoires in COVID-19. Background on the study: Some COVID-19 samples were acute and others convalescent; all came from the United States, Italy and Spain. From T cells, B-cell-depleted T cells, or PBMCs came the material, which was cDNA or gDNA.

Residents of 24 US areas, aged roughly 18 to 95 years, made up the participants. The germline gives CDR1 SGHNT, CDR2 YENEEA. V gave up 5 bases and J gave up 6 bases; unmatched junction bases: 2. The CDR3 is made up of 12 amino acids. Authors' analysis steps: Amplifying reference gene primers gave estimates of nucleated cell counts. Assay: immunoSEQ multiplex PCR; the TCRdb copy retains only in-frame clones and omits some. V, J and clone size derive from that table, while D and trimming were established from the DNA sequence. Of about 270,000 clones in the sample, roughly 93% were seen once. The chain recombines TRBV11-3 with TRBJ2-3; 7 positions match TRBD2. The receptor comes from a woman in her 40s with acute COVID-19. The specimen was PBMCs or T cells enriched from blood (not recorded which). The CDR3 loop reads CASSPGGDTQYF. CDR3 coding DNA: TGTGCCAGCAGCCCCGGGGGGGATACGCAGTATTTT.